This T cell receptor (beta chain) was recovered during a study of blood T cell repertoires in COVID-19. The CDR3 totals 16 residues. Germline-derived CDR1 and CDR2 are SGHTA and FQGTGA. The V end was cut by 5 bases, the J end by 5 bases, with 18 bases between. Assay: immunoSEQ multiplex PCR; the TCRdb copy retains only in-frame clones and omits some. This sample yields around 240,000 clones, of which 75% to 90% are seen a single time; about 3% belongs to the top ten. This clone has a single count. The sample was peripheral blood. This TCR came from a woman in her 30s who had recovered from COVID-19. The rearrangement joins TRBV7-3 to TRBJ2-2, with a tentative D call TRBD1 (6 bases). CDR3 nucleotides: TGTGCCAGCAGCCCGGACAGCATGAAGGTTACCGGGGAGCTGTTTTTT. It specifies CASSPDSMKVTGELFF. Full variable domain (remainder filled in from reference TRBV7-3 and TRBJ2-2): GAGVSQTPSNKVTEKGKYVELRCDPISGHTALYWYRQSLGQGPEFLIYFQGTGAADDSGLPNDRFFAVRPEGSVSTLKIQRTERGDSAVYLCASSPDSMKVTGELFFGEGSRLTVL.